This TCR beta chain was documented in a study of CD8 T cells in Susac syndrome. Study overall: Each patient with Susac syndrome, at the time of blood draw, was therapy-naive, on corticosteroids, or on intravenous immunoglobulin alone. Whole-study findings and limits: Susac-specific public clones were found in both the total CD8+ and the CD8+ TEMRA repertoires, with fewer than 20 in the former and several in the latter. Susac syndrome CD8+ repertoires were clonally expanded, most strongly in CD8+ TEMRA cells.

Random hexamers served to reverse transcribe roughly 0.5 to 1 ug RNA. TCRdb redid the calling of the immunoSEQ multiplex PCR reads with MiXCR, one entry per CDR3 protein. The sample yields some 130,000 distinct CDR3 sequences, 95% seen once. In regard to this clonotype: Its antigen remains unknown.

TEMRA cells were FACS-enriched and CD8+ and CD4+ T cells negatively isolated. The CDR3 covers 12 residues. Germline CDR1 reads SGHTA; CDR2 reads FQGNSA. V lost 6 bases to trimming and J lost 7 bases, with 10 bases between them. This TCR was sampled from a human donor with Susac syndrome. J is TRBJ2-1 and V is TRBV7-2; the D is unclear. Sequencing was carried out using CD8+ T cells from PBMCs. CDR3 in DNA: TGTGCCAGCAGTCCGAGAGAGAATGAGCAGTTCTTC. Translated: CASSPRENEQFF.